One and the same sample provided the 9 T cell receptor beta chains below, sequenced in a study of blood T cell repertoires in COVID-19. Assay used: immunoSEQ multiplex PCR; TCRdb lists only in-frame clones, some missing. The sample has fewer than 75,000 clones, 88% seen once. Input material: peripheral blood. The origin of the receptors is a man in his 70s with acute or convalescent COVID-19.

The J gene is TRBJ2-1, the V gene TRBV19, with D hard to call. V lost 3 bases, J lost 3 bases, and 9 bases lay in between. The germline V gene has CDR1 LNHDA and CDR2 SQIVND (reference sequence). This CDR3 is 14 amino acids long. The CDR3 nucleotides read TGTGCCAGTAGTATTACTACTTACTACAATGAGCAGTTCTTC. Translating it yields CASSITTYYNEQFF.

The chain is built from TRBV15 and TRBJ1-5; 8 bases fit TRBD1. The V and J ends lost 1 base and 5 bases, in that order; junction bases with no gene match: 7. The germline V gene encodes CDR1 LNHNV and CDR2 YYDKDF (reference sequence). CDR3 length: 16 amino acids. CDR3 coding DNA: TGTGCCACCAGCAGAGCCGACAGGGGCTTATATCAGCCCCAGCATTTT. Translation: CATSRADRGLYQPQHF.

This chain links TRBV9 with TRBJ1-4, with D perhaps TRBD1 (6 bases). The V end lost 7 bases, the J end lost 4 bases, and 17 bases lay between the germline ends. Germline V gives CDR1 SGDLS, CDR2 YYNGEE. The CDR3 has 15 amino acids. The CDR3 nucleotides are TGTGCCAGCTCGGCCGGACAGCGGAATAATGAAAAACTGTTTTTT. This encodes CASSAGQRNNEKLFF.

CDR3 sequence: CSVEGGMRPKETQYF. CDR3 in DNA: TGCAGCGTTGAGGGGGGGATGAGACCAAAAGAGACCCAGTACTTC. The rearrangement joins TRBV29-1 to TRBJ2-5; 7 bases are shared with TRBD2. With 3 bases clipped from V and 3 bases from J, the junction kept 10 bases outside the gene matches. Per the germline V gene, CDR1 is SQVTM and CDR2 is ANQGSEA. This CDR3 region has 15 residues.

The CDR3 spells CASSPQRTSGGEEETQYF. The CDR3 DNA reads as TGTGCCAGCAGTCCCCAGCGGACTAGCGGGGGGGAAGAAGAGACCCAGTACTTC. V and J are TRBV6-6 and TRBJ2-5; 15 bases agree with TRBD2. Unmatched junction bases numbered 10, after V lost 5 bases and J lost 3 bases. This CDR3 contains 18 residues. Germline V gives CDR1 MNHNY, CDR2 SVGAGI (reference sequence).

This clone was counted between two and nine times. V gene TRBV19 combines with J gene TRBJ1-1; D gene unclear. Germline-derived CDR1 and CDR2 are LNHDA and SQIVND (reference sequence). Deletions cut 6 bases from V and 0 bases from J, with 8 bases between. The length of the CDR3 is 13 residues. CDR3 amino acids: CASRGVMNTEAFF. CDR3 DNA: TGTGCCAGTAGGGGAGTGATGAACACTGAAGCTTTCTTT.

The V call is TRBV27, the J call TRBJ2-1; D call uncertain. This CDR3 comprises 17 residues. Trimming stripped 0 bases from V and 4 bases from J, with 16 bases between. The germline V gene encodes CDR1 MNHEY and CDR2 SMNVEV (reference sequence). CDR3: CASSLSSGALSYNEQFF. In nucleotides, the CDR3 is TGTGCCAGCAGTTTATCCTCAGGTGCCCTTTCTTACAATGAGCAGTTCTTC.

The chain joins TRBV7-2 to TRBJ2-1, with 8 bases identical to TRBD1. The CDR3 consists of 15 residues. CDR1 and CDR2 (germline): SGHTA, FQGNSA. V lost 7 bases to trimming and J lost 3 bases; unmatched junction nucleotides: 8. The DNA of the CDR3 is TGTGCCAGCAACCCGGGACAGGCGCACTACAATGAGCAGTTCTTC. Translated: CASNPGQAHYNEQFF.

Only a few counts were recorded for this clone. This chain links TRBV7-2 with TRBJ1-1, with D maybe TRBD1 (5 bases). This CDR3 has 11 residues. V was clipped by 0 bases and J by 11 bases, with 7 bases between them. Germline V gene sequence: CDR1 SGHTA, CDR2 FQGNSA. CDR3 nucleotide sequence: TGTGCCAGCAGCTTAGCGGCAGGGGCTTTCTTT. Translated: CASSLAAGAFF.